This T cell receptor (beta chain) emerged from a study of control samples from healthy donors and cancer patients. Trimming shortened V by 0 bases and J by 4 bases, and 10 bases separated the two germline ends. Per germline, CDR1 SGDLS and CDR2 YYNGEE. The CDR3 extends over 14 amino acids. Libraries were prepared by immunoSEQ multiplex PCR; TCRdb keeps only in-frame clonotypes and omits some of them. The data contain about 48,000 clones, roughly 92% of them singletons. This TCR was sampled from a woman aged 45 to 65 with head and neck cancer. Sequencing input: PBMCs. J is TRBJ1-2 and V is TRBV9, with D possibly TRBD1 on 5 matching bases. CDR3 region: CASSVGGTAYGYTF. CDR3 bases: TGTGCCAGCAGCGTAGGGGGCACGGCCTATGGCTACACCTTC.